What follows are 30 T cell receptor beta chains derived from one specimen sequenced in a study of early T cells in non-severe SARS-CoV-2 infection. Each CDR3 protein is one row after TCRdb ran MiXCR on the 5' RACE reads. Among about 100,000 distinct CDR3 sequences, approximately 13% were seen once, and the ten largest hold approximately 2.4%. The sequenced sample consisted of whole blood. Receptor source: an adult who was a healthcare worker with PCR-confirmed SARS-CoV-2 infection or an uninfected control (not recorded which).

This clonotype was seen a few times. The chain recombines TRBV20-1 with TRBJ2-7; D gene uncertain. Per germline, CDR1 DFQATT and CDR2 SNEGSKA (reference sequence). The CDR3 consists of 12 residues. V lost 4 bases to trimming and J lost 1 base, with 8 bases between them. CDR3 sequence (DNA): TGCAGTGCTAAGCCTCCTTCCTACGAGCAGTACTTC. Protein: CSAKPPSYEQYF.

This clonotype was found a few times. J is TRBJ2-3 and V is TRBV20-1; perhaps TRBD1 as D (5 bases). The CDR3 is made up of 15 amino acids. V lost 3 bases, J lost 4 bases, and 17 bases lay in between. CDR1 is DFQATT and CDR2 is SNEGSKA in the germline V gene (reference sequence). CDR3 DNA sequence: TGCAGTGCTAGTCCCAGGGCCCGCCGGGCAGATACGCAGTATTTT. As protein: CSASPRARRADTQYF.

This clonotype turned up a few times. The CDR3 region is CSAREYKRGQETQYF. The CDR3 bases are TGCAGTGCTAGAGAGTATAAGCGGGGGCAAGAGACCCAGTACTTC. The J gene is TRBJ2-5, the V gene TRBV20-1; 8 nucleotides line up with TRBD2. The CDR3 is 15 amino acids. The trim removed 0 bases at V and 2 bases at J, leaving 5 bases unmatched. Germline loops: CDR1 DFQATT, CDR2 SNEGSKA (reference sequence).

CDR3 region: CASSLRDSGTDTQYF. The CDR3 DNA reads as TGTGCCAGCAGCTTAAGGGACAGCGGCACAGATACGCAGTATTTT. This rearrangement joins TRBV7-9 to TRBJ2-3; 7 positions match TRBD1. The trim removed 2 bases at V and 1 base at J, leaving 3 bases unmatched. Germline V CDR1 and CDR2: SEHNR, FQNEAQ (reference sequence). The CDR3 extends over 15 amino acids.

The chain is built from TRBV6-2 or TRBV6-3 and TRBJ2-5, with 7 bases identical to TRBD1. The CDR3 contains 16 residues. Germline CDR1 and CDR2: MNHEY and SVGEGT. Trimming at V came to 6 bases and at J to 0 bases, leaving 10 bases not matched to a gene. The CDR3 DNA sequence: TGTGCCAGCAGCCCCGGGACAGAGACCTACCAAGAGACCCAGTACTTC. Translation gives CASSPGTETYQETQYF.

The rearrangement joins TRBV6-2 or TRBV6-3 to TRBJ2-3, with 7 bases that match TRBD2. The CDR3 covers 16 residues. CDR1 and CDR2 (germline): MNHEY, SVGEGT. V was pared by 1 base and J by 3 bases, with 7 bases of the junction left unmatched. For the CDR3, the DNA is TGTGCCAGCAGTTACTTACGGGGGGAGATAACAGATACGCAGTATTTT. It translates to CASSYLRGEITDTQYF.

The DNA for the CDR3 is TGCAGTGCCGAAGACGGGTGGGACAATGAGCAGTTCTTC. Its translation is CSAEDGWDNEQFF. The rearrangement links TRBV20-1 to TRBJ2-1; D not certain. The CDR3 is 13 amino acids. Germline V gives CDR1 DFQATT, CDR2 SNEGSKA (reference sequence). Trimming took off 6 bases at V and 5 bases at J, with 14 bases between the two ends.

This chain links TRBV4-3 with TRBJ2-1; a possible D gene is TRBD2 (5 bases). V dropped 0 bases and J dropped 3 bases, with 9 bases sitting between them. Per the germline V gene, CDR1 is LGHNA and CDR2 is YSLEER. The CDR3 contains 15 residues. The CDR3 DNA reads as TGCGCCAGCAGCCAAGAAAGCGGAGGCTACAATGAGCAGTTCTTC. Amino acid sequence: CASSQESGGYNEQFF.

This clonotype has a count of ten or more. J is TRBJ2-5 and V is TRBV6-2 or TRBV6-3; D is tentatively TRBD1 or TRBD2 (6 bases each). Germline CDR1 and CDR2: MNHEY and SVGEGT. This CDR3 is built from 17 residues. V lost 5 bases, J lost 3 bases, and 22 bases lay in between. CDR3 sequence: CASSPYRVGREEETQYF. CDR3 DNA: TGTGCCAGCAGTCCCTACAGGGTGGGTAGGGAGGAAGAGACCCAGTACTTC.

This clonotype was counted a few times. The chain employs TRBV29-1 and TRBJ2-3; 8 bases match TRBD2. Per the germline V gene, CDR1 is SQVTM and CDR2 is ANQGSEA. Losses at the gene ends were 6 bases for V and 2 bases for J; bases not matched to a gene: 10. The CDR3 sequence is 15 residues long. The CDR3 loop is CSVQGTSGNTDTQYF. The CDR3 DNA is TGCAGCGTGCAGGGAACTAGCGGAAACACAGATACGCAGTATTTT.

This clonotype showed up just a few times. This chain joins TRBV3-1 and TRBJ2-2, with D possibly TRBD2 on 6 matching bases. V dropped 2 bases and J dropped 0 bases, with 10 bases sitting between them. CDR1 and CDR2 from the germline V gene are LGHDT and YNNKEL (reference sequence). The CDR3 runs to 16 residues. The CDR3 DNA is TGTGCCAGCAGCCAATACACGGGGGCGAACACCGGGGAGCTGTTTTTT. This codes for CASSQYTGANTGELFF.

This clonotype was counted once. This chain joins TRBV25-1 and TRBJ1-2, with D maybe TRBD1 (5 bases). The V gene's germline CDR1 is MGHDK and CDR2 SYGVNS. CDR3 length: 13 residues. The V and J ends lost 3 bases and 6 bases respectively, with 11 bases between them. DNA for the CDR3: TGTGCCAGCAGTGACGGAGGGACCCATGGCTACACCTTC. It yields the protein CASSDGGTHGYTF.

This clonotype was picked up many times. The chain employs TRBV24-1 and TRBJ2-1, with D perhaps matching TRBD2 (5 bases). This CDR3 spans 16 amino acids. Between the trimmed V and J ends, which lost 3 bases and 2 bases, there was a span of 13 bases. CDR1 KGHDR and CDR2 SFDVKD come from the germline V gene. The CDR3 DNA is TGTGCCACCAGTGATCGAAGCGGTGCCACCTACAATGAGCAGTTCTTC. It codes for CATSDRSGATYNEQFF.

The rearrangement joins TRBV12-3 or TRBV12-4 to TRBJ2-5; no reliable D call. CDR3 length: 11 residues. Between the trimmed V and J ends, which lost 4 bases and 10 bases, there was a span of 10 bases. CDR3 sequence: CASSSSGDQYF. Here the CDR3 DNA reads TGTGCCAGCAGTTCATCTGGGGACCAGTACTTC.

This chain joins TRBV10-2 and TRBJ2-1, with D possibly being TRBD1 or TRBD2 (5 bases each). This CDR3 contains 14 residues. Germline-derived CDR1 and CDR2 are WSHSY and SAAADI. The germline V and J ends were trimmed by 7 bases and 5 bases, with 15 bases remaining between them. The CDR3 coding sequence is TGCGCCAGCAACCGGGACCTCCTTGACAATGAGCAGTTCTTC. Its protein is CASNRDLLDNEQFF.

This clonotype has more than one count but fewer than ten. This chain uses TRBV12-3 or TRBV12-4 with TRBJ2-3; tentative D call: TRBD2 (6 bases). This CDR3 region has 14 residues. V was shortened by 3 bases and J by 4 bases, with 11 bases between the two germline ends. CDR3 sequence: CASSFRGGADTQYF. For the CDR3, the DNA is TGTGCCAGCAGTTTTAGGGGCGGGGCAGATACGCAGTATTTT.

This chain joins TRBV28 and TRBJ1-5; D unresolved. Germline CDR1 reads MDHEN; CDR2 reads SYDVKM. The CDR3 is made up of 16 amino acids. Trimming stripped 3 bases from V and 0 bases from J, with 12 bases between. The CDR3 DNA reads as TGTGCCAGCAGTTTTAGCAGTTTACTTAGCAATCAGCCCCAGCATTTT. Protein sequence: CASSFSSLLSNQPQHF.

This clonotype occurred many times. CDR3 loop: CASSSPGVKTDTQYF. Here the CDR3 DNA reads TGTGCCAGCAGTTCCCCCGGGGTAAAAACAGATACGCAGTATTTT. This chain links TRBV28 with TRBJ2-3; weak D call: TRBD2 (5 bases). The CDR3 totals 15 residues. Trimming removed 4 bases at V and 3 bases at J, with 14 bases between. Germline V gives CDR1 MDHEN, CDR2 SYDVKM. Looking up the rest from reference TRBV28 and TRBJ2-3 gives the full variable domain: DVKVTQSSRYLVKRTGEKVFLECVQDMDHENMFWYRQDPGLGLRLIYFSYDVKMKEKGDIPEGYSVSREKKERFSLILESASTNQTSMYLCASSSPGVKTDTQYFGPGTRLTVL.

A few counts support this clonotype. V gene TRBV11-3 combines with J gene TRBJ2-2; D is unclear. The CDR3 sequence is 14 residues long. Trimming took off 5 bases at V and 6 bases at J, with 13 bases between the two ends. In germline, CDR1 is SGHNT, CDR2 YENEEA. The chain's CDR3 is CASSPREVSGELFF. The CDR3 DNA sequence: TGTGCCAGCAGCCCTAGAGAGGTGTCCGGGGAGCTGTTTTTT.

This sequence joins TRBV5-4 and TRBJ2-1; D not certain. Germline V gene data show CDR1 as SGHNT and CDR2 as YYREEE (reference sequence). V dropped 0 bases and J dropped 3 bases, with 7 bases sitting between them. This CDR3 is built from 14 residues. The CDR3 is CASSLDILYNEQFF. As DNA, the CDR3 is TGTGCCAGCAGCTTGGACATCCTCTACAATGAGCAGTTCTTC.

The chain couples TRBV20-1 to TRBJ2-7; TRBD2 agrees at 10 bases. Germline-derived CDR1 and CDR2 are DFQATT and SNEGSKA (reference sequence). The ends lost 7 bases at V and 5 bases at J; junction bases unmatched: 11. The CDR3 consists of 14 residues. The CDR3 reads CSVPPASGGNEQYF. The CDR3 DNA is TGCAGTGTCCCGCCGGCTAGCGGGGGCAACGAGCAGTACTTC.

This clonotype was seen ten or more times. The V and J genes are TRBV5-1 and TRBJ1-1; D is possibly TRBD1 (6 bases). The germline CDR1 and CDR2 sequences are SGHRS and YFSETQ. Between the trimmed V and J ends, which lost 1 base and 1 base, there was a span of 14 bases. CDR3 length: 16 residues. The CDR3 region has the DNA TGCGCCAGCAGCTTGATCGGGGGGCGCGCGAACACTGAAGCTTTCTTT. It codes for CASSLIGGRANTEAFF. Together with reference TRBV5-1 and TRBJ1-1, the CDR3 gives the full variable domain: KAGVTQTPRYLIKTRGQQVTLSCSPISGHRSVSWYQQTPGQGLQFLFEYFSETQRNKGNFPGRFSGRQFSNSRSEMNVSTLELGDSALYLCASSLIGGRANTEAFFGQGTRLTVV.

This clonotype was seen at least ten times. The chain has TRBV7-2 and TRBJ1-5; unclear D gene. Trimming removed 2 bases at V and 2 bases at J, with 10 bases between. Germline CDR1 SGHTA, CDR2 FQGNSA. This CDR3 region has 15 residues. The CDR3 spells CASSLLTAGNQPQHF. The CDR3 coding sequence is TGTGCCAGCAGCTTACTAACCGCCGGCAATCAGCCCCAGCATTTT.

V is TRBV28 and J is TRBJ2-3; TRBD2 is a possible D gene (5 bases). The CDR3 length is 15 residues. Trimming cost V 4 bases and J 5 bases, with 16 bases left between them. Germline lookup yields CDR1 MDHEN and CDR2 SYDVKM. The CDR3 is CASSSYSTGKDTQYF. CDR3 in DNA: TGTGCCAGCAGTTCCTACTCTACGGGGAAAGATACGCAGTATTTT.

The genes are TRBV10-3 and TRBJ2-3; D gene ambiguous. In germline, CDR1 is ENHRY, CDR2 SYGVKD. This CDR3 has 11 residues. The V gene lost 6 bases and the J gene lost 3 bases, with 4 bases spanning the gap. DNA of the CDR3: TGTGCCATCAGGGGGACAGATACGCAGTATTTT. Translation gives CAIRGTDTQYF.

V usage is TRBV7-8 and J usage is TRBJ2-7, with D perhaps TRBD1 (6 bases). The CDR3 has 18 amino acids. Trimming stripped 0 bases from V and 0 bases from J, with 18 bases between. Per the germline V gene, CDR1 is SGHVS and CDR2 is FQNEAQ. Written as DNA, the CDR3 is TGTGCCAGCAGCTTAGCGCCGGCAGGGACATCGTACTCCTACGAGCAGTACTTC. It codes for CASSLAPAGTSYSYEQYF.

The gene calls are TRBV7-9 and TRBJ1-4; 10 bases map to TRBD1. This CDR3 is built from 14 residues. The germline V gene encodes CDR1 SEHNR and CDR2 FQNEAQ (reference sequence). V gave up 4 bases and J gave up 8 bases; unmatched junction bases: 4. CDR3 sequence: CASSSTGGREKLFF. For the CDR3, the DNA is TGTGCCAGCAGCTCGACAGGGGGCCGGGAAAAACTGTTTTTT.

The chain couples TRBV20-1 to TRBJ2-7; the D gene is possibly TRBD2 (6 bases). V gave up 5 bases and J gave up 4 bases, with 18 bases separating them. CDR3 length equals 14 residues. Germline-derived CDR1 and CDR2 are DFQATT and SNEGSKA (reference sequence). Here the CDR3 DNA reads TGCAGTGCTCCTGAGGGGCCCCGGGAGTACGAGCAGTACTTC. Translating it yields CSAPEGPREYEQYF.

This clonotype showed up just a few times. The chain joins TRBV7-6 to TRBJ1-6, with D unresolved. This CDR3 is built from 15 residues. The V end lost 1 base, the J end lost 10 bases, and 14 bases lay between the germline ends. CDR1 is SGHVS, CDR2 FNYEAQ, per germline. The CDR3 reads CASSLGGVTGSPLHF. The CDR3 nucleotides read TGTGCCAGCAGCTTAGGTGGGGTAACGGGATCACCCCTCCACTTT.

The CDR3 coding sequence is TGCAGTGCTAGAGCCGTTGGGGACAGAACCGGGACAATTAAAGAGACCCAGTACTTC. Amino acid sequence: CSARAVGDRTGTIKETQYF. This sequence joins TRBV20-1 and TRBJ2-5; 7 positions match TRBD1. V lost 1 base and J lost 3; bases outside the gene matches: 20. Germline V gene lookup returns CDR1 DFQATT and CDR2 SNEGSKA (reference sequence). CDR3 length: 19 amino acids.